This TCR beta chain was captured by sequencing in a study of blood T cell repertoires in COVID-19. The data were produced by immunoSEQ multiplex PCR, yet TCRdb's version contains in-frame clones alone and is incomplete. The sample lists around 460,000 clones; roughly 90% were seen once. The CDR3 is 12 amino acids. Looked up from germline, CDR1 is SGHAT and CDR2 is FQNNGV. V lost 5 bases to trimming and J lost 6 bases, with 7 bases between them. Sequencing input: peripheral blood. This TCR derives from a man aged 18 to 29 with COVID-19, enrolled during active disease. The rearrangement links TRBV11-2 to TRBJ2-2, with D unclear. This CDR3 reads CASSPFPGELFF. The CDR3 DNA is TGTGCCAGCAGCCCATTTCCCGGGGAGCTGTTTTTT. Complete variable domain (other parts from reference TRBV11-2 and TRBJ2-2): EAGVAQSPRYKIIEKRQSVAFWCNPISGHATLYWYQQILGQGPKLLIQFQNNGVVDDSQLPKDRFSAERLKGVDSTLKIQPAKLEDSAVYLCASSPFPGELFFGEGSRLTVL.